What follows are 24 T cell receptor beta chains derived from one specimen sequenced in a study of cytomegalovirus exposure and HLA in healthy donors. Amplification used 60 Vbeta primers and 13 Jbeta primers. Using immunoSEQ multiplex PCR, the repertoire was profiled, and TCRdb retains in-frame clones only, with some absent. This sample has over 120,000 clones, with 60% to 85% found just once. Sample: PBMCs. The receptors shown here come from a man aged 25-45 years in good health and CMV-seronegative.

V gene TRBV27 combines with J gene TRBJ1-2, with a tentative D call TRBD1 (6 bases). Per the germline V gene, CDR1 is MNHEY and CDR2 is SMNVEV (reference sequence). The CDR3 extends over 13 amino acids. V was cut by 8 bases and J by 3 bases, with 13 bases left in between. The chain's CDR3 is CASGRGGDYGYTF. The CDR3 DNA follows: TGTGCCAGCGGGAGGGGGGGCGACTATGGCTACACCTTC.

The gene calls are TRBV6-4 and TRBJ2-7; 9 nucleotides align to TRBD1. From germline, CDR1 is MRHNA and CDR2 SNTAGT. Germline trimming cut 3 bases from V and 4 bases from J; bases unmatched to any gene: 10. The CDR3 spans 16 residues. The DNA for the CDR3 is TGTGCCAGCAGTGAAGCCCCCGGGACAGGGCCATACGAGCAGTACTTC. This codes for CASSEAPGTGPYEQYF.

In this sample, this clone turned up a few times. The chain couples TRBV11-3 to TRBJ2-7, with a possible D match to TRBD1 (6 bases). V dropped 6 bases and J dropped 2 bases, with 11 bases sitting between them. CDR3 length equals 13 residues. Germline V CDR1 and CDR2: SGHNT, YENEEA. The CDR3 DNA reads TGTGCCAGCAGGACAGGTGATACCTACGAGCAGTACTTC. Translation: CASRTGDTYEQYF.

V is TRBV2 and J is TRBJ2-5, with 12 positions matching TRBD2. The end of the DNA fits TRBJ2-7 better, so the J call may be wrong. CDR1 is SNHLY, CDR2 FYNNEI, per germline. The CDR3 has 15 residues. DNA for the CDR3: TGTGCCAGCAGTACTAGCGGGAGGCCCCTTTACGAGCAGTACTTC. Residues: CASSTSGRPLYEQYF.

CDR3 nucleotides: TGCAGCGTTGGGAGACTACTTGGGGATACTGAAGCTTTCTTT. Protein: CSVGRLLGDTEAFF. The chain joins TRBV29-1 to TRBJ1-1; D is unclear. The germline V gene encodes CDR1 SQVTM and CDR2 ANQGSEA. CDR3 length: 14 residues. Trimming pared 4 bases from V and 5 bases from J, leaving 17 bases between.

The gene calls are TRBV6-6 and TRBJ1-5; no firm D call. CDR1 is MNHNY, CDR2 SVGAGI, per germline (reference sequence). The CDR3 spans 12 residues. V was clipped by 7 bases and J by 7 bases, with 11 bases between them. The CDR3 DNA reads TGTGCCAGCAATACGGGAACGCAGCCCCAGCATTTT. Translating gives CASNTGTQPQHF.

This clone was recorded only once. The rearrangement uses TRBV7-8 and TRBJ2-3; a weak D match, TRBD2 (5 bases). V was pared by 4 bases and J by 0 bases, with 14 bases between. Germline V CDR1 and CDR2: SGHVS, FQNEAQ. The CDR3 has 16 amino acids. The CDR3 is CASSSVNGISTDTQYF. The CDR3 DNA follows: TGTGCCAGCAGCTCCGTTAACGGGATTAGCACAGATACGCAGTATTTT.

The CDR3 is CASSPGVGTYEQYF. CDR3 coding DNA: TGTGCCAGCAGCCCCGGGGTGGGGACCTACGAGCAGTACTTC. The gene calls are TRBV7-2 and TRBJ2-7; D perhaps matches TRBD2 (5 bases). V lost 5 bases and J lost 2, with 13 bases in between. Germline V CDR1 and CDR2: SGHTA, FQGNSA. The CDR3 sequence is 14 residues long.

A few counts support this clone. V gene TRBV5-1 combines with J gene TRBJ2-3, with D possibly being TRBD2 (6 bases). Trimming stripped 0 bases from V and 4 bases from J, with 15 bases between. Germline CDR1 and CDR2: SGHRS and YFSETQ. The CDR3 contains 16 residues. The CDR3 is CASSLAGTGESDTQYF. The CDR3 DNA reads as TGCGCCAGCAGCTTGGCCGGGACTGGGGAATCAGATACGCAGTATTTT. The full variable domain, completed using reference TRBV5-1 and TRBJ2-3, is KAGVTQTPRYLIKTRGQQVTLSCSPISGHRSVSWYQQTPGQGLQFLFEYFSETQRNKGNFPGRFSGRQFSNSRSEMNVSTLELGDSALYLCASSLAGTGESDTQYFGPGTRLTVL.

This sequence joins TRBV29-1 and TRBJ1-1; 10 positions match TRBD1. V dropped 4 bases and J dropped 0; count of bases not matched to a gene: 11. The CDR3 is 17 amino acids. CDR1 and CDR2 from the germline V gene are SQVTM and ANQGSEA. The CDR3 here is CSVAQATGGGVNTEAFF. In DNA form, the CDR3 reads TGCAGCGTTGCCCAAGCGACAGGGGGCGGAGTGAACACTGAAGCTTTCTTT.

The rearrangement joins TRBV2 to TRBJ2-5, with 11 bases fitting TRBD2. Germline V CDR1 and CDR2: SNHLY, FYNNEI. The V gene end was trimmed by 4 bases and the J gene end by 4 bases; junction bases not matched to a gene: 2. This CDR3 has 14 residues. CDR3 in amino acids: CASSALAGGETQYF. The CDR3 nucleotides read TGTGCCAGCAGTGCGCTAGCGGGGGGAGAGACCCAGTACTTC. The full variable domain, completed using reference TRBV2 and TRBJ2-5, is EPEVTQTPSHQVTQMGQEVILRCVPISNHLYFYWYRQILGQKVEFLVSFYNNEISEKSEIFDDQFSVERPDGSNFTLKIRSTKLEDSAMYFCASSALAGGETQYFGPGTRLLVL.

The chain carries TRBV6-8 and TRBJ1-3; the match to TRBD1 covers 9 bases. Germline V CDR1 and CDR2: MNHGY, SAAAGT. Trimming cost V 6 bases and J 4 bases; bases outside gene matches: 7. This CDR3 has 15 residues. CDR3 nucleotide sequence: TGTGCCAGCAGAGAGGGGACAGGGTGGGGAAACACCATATATTTT. Translated, it gives CASREGTGWGNTIYF.

The chain combines TRBV28 with TRBJ2-1, with D perhaps TRBD2 (5 bases). This CDR3 has 11 residues. Germline V gene sequence: CDR1 MDHEN, CDR2 SYDVKM. This CDR3 is CRAGLYNEQFF. CDR3 DNA sequence: TGTAGGGCGGGCCTCTACAATGAGCAGTTCTTC.

The table lists this clone with a count of one. This sequence joins TRBV28 and TRBJ2-3, with D possibly being TRBD2 (6 bases). The CDR3 contains 14 residues. Per germline, CDR1 MDHEN and CDR2 SYDVKM. V lost 8 bases and J lost 4, with 16 bases in between. The CDR3 DNA follows: TGTGCCAGCTTAACAGCCGGGAGAGCAGATACGCAGTATTTT. This sequence encodes CASLTAGRADTQYF.

The chain recombines TRBV13 with TRBJ2-1; 7 nucleotides match TRBD2. Germline values: CDR1 PRHDT, CDR2 FYEKMQ (reference sequence). The CDR3 runs to 16 residues. The V gene end was trimmed by 4 bases and the J gene end by 2 bases; junction bases not matched to a gene: 8. The CDR3 sequence: CASSSAGVGPYNEQFF. The CDR3, as DNA: TGTGCCAGCAGCTCTGCGGGAGTGGGACCCTACAATGAGCAGTTCTTC.

The chain couples TRBV5-1 to TRBJ2-3; D is possibly TRBD2 (6 bases). The CDR3 has 16 amino acids. Germline-derived CDR1 and CDR2 are SGHRS and YFSETQ. Trimming removed 0 bases from V and 3 bases from J, with 14 bases in between. CDR3 in DNA: TGCGCCAGCAGCTTGGCGTCGGGGGTAGGGACAGATACGCAGTATTTT. It yields the protein CASSLASGVGTDTQYF.

The chain uses TRBV9 and TRBJ2-5, with D maybe TRBD2 (5 bases). CDR3 length: 14 residues. In germline, CDR1 is SGDLS, CDR2 YYNGEE. The V end lost 3 bases, the J end lost 5 bases, and 14 bases lay between the germline ends. Here the CDR3 reads CASSAGRIGETQYF. The CDR3 DNA sequence: TGTGCCAGCAGCGCGGGGAGAATAGGGGAGACCCAGTACTTC.

This clone has more than one count but fewer than ten. The rearrangement links TRBV18 to TRBJ2-1; D possibly corresponds to TRBD1 (6 bases). This CDR3 is 13 amino acids long. Germline V lookup: CDR1 KGHSH, CDR2 LQKENI. V gave up 0 bases and J gave up 7 bases, with 7 bases separating them. CDR3 nucleotides: TGTGCCAGCTCACCACCGGGGACAAATGAGCAGTTCTTC. Protein product: CASSPPGTNEQFF.

This clone was found once. The chain joins TRBV5-5 to TRBJ2-7; a possible D gene is TRBD2 (6 bases). Germline CDR1 SGHKS, CDR2 YYEKEE (reference sequence). CDR3 length: 13 amino acids. V was pared by 4 bases and J by 2 bases, with 10 bases between. The CDR3 reads CASSEGLTYEQYF. The CDR3 DNA follows: TGTGCCAGCAGCGAGGGACTCACCTACGAGCAGTACTTC.

The rearrangement links TRBV5-1 to TRBJ2-6, with D possibly matching TRBD1 (6 bases). The V end was cut by 7 bases, the J end by 0 bases, with 11 bases between. The CDR3 spans 15 residues. Germline-derived CDR1 and CDR2 are SGHRS and YFSETQ. CDR3 bases: TGCGCCAGCCGGGACACCTCCTCTGGGGCCAACGTCCTGACTTTC. Encoded protein: CASRDTSSGANVLTF.

On this clone itself: The sample holds other DNA sequences that translate to the same CDR3. The chain recombines TRBV27 with TRBJ2-3; 7 nucleotides match TRBD2. The CDR3 runs 14 residues. V trimming: 3 bases; J trimming: 2 bases; junction bases outside the gene matches: 2. Germline V gene sequence: CDR1 MNHEY, CDR2 SMNVEV (reference sequence). The CDR3 sequence: CASSLGGSTDTQYF. The CDR3, as DNA: TGTGCCAGCAGTTTGGGGGGGTCCACAGATACGCAGTATTTT.

In its sample, this clone was seen a few times. V usage is TRBV9 and J usage is TRBJ2-2; weak D call: TRBD1 (6 bases). V was pared by 0 bases and J by 1 base, with 16 bases between. This CDR3 comprises 18 residues. Germline CDR1 and CDR2: SGDLS and YYNGEE. Here the CDR3 DNA reads TGTGCCAGCAGCGTAGCCCCCCAGGAACAGGGGAACACCGGGGAGCTGTTTTTT. Its translation: CASSVAPQEQGNTGELFF.

CDR3 in amino acids: CASISIDGTGALVVRETQYF. The CDR3 DNA reads TGTGCCAGCATTTCGATCGACGGGACAGGGGCTTTAGTAGTCCGAGAGACCCAGTACTTC. The chain recombines TRBV21-1 with TRBJ2-5; the D call TRBD1 from the table was never checked on the DNA. TRBV21-1 is a pseudogene segment. The CDR3 totals 20 residues.

The V call is TRBV7-9, the J call TRBJ2-7; perhaps TRBD1 as D (5 bases). With 1 base removed from V and 5 bases from J, the gap between germline ends came to 9 bases. The CDR3 sequence is 13 residues long. The germline V gene encodes CDR1 SEHNR and CDR2 FQNEAQ (reference sequence). The CDR3 region is CASSLGGQDEQYF. CDR3 DNA sequence: TGTGCCAGCAGCTTAGGGGGCCAGGACGAGCAGTACTTC.